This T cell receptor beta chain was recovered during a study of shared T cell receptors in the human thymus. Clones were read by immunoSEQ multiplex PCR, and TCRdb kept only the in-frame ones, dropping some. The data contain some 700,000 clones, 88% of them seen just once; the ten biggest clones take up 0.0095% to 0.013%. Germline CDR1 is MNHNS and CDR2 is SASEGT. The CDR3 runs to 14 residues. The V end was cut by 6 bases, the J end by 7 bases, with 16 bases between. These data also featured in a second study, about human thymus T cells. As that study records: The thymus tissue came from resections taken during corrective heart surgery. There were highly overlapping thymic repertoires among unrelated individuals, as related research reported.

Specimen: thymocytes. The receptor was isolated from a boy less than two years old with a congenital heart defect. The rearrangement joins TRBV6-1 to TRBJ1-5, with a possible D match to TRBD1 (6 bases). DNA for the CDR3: TGTGCCAGCAGGACAACAGGGATCGGGCAGCCCCAGCATTTT. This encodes CASRTTGIGQPQHF.